This T cell receptor beta chain was recorded in a study of T cells in women clearing cervical HPV infection. V lost 3 bases and J 5 bases, leaving 6 bases between the germline ends. From germline, CDR1 is DFQATT and CDR2 SNEGSKA (reference sequence). The CDR3 has 11 amino acids. The repertoire was sequenced with immunoSEQ multiplex PCR; TCRdb's copy has only in-frame clones and lacks some. This repertoire includes 40,000 to 55,000 clones. Turning to this clone: The read gets to within 3 residues of the CDR3 end, and the germline J gene fills in the rest.

This chain links TRBV20-1 with TRBJ2-3; D gene unclear. Material for sequencing was blood buffy coat. This sequence was found in a woman aged 18 to 69 with a cervical HPV16 infection that either progressed to CIN3+ or cleared (not recorded which). The CDR3 bases that were read are TGCAGTGCTAGCTATATAGATACG. It is translated as CSASYIDT. In full, the CDR3 is CSASYIDTQYF.